Detailed here is one TCR beta chain. The entry originates in a study of STAT5B mutations in CD4+ large granular lymphocyte leukemia. Repertoires were generated with immunoSEQ multiplex PCR, while TCRdb's copy carries only in-frame clones and drops some. The sample shows under 40,000 clones, 70% to 85% of them seen only once. The material sequenced was CD4+ T cells from blood buffy coats. This sequence originates from a human donor in good health.

As DNA, the CDR3 is TGTGCCAGCAGGTTGAGGAGGGGTTCTATCGGGGAGCTGTTTTTT. It translates to CASRLRRGSIGELFF. The chain employs TRBV28 and TRBJ2-2; D perhaps matches TRBD2 (6 bases). Per germline, CDR1 MDHEN and CDR2 SYDVKM. V lost 6 bases, J lost 7 bases, and 18 bases lay in between. The CDR3 has 15 amino acids. Supplemented by reference TRBV28 and TRBJ2-2, the full variable domain reads DVKVTQSSRYLVKRTGEKVFLECVQDMDHENMFWYRQDPGLGLRLIYFSYDVKMKEKGDIPEGYSVSREKKERFSLILESASTNQTSMYLCASRLRRGSIGELFFGEGSRLTVL.